These 14 T cell receptor beta chains were all obtained from the same sample, sequenced in a study of PD-1 blockade in classical Hodgkin lymphoma. Relapse was seen in all patients after autologous stem cell transplantation, and brentuximab vedotin exposure was variable. Profiling relied on immunoSEQ multiplex PCR, and the TCRdb table lists in-frame clones only, not all of them. The profile covers around 70,000 clones, with 70% to 80% appearing a single time and 7.5% to 10% taken by the ten largest. This material consisted of peripheral blood mononuclear cells (PBMCs), taken before the second cycle of nivolumab. Receptors originate from a human donor with classical Hodgkin lymphoma.

This rearrangement joins TRBV19 to TRBJ1-3, with D perhaps matching TRBD1 (5 bases). Germline V gives CDR1 LNHDA, CDR2 SQIVND (reference sequence). The CDR3 is made up of 16 amino acids. The ends were cut back, 3 bases at V and 0 bases at J, with 12 bases in the middle. The CDR3 nucleotides are TGTGCCAGTAGTATGGGGACTCCTTACTCTGGAAACACCATATATTTT. Protein product: CASSMGTPYSGNTIYF.

This chain uses TRBV28 with TRBJ1-1; D gene ambiguous. The CDR3 extends over 15 amino acids. V lost 3 bases, J lost 1 base, and 12 bases lay in between. CDR1 is MDHEN, CDR2 SYDVKM, per germline. The CDR3 coding sequence is TGTGCCAGCAGTTTGGGATTCTCAGGGAACACTGAAGCTTTCTTT. It is translated as CASSLGFSGNTEAFF.

This sequence joins TRBV29-1 and TRBJ1-1; 11 bases are shared with TRBD1. V lost 6 bases and J lost 6; bases outside the gene matches: 9. Germline loops: CDR1 SQVTM, CDR2 ANQGSEA. The CDR3 runs 14 residues. The CDR3: CSVGQGGGLSEAFF. CDR3 bases: TGCAGCGTGGGACAGGGGGGAGGTCTCTCTGAAGCTTTCTTT.

The rearrangement uses TRBV30 and TRBJ2-6, with D perhaps TRBD1 or TRBD2 (6 bases each). This CDR3 comprises 15 residues. Trimming took 5 bases from V and 4 from J, leaving 15 bases between them. The germline V gene has CDR1 GTSNPN and CDR2 SVGIG (reference sequence). The CDR3 loop is CAWSNRGRGANVLTF. The CDR3 DNA reads as TGTGCCTGGTCAAATCGGGGGCGAGGGGCCAACGTCCTGACTTTC.

This sequence joins TRBV5-1 and TRBJ2-5; D may be TRBD1 or TRBD2 (5 bases each). CDR1 and CDR2 from the germline V gene are SGHRS and YFSETQ. Trimming took off 4 bases at V and 5 bases at J, with 6 bases between the two ends. The CDR3 is 11 amino acids. Here the CDR3 reads CASSEGETQYF. CDR3 DNA: TGCGCCAGCAGCGAGGGGGAGACCCAGTACTTC. The whole variable domain, filled in from reference TRBV5-1 and TRBJ2-5, reads KAGVTQTPRYLIKTRGQQVTLSCSPISGHRSVSWYQQTPGQGLQFLFEYFSETQRNKGNFPGRFSGRQFSNSRSEMNVSTLELGDSALYLCASSEGETQYFGPGTRLLVL.

The CDR3 region has the DNA TGCGCCAGCAGCCAAGACGGGGGGCCCTACGAGCAGTACTTC. Translated: CASSQDGGPYEQYF. The chain uses TRBV4-1 and TRBJ2-7; weak D call: TRBD2 (7 bases). V was shortened by 0 bases and J by 2 bases, with 8 bases between the two germline ends. Germline values: CDR1 MGHRA, CDR2 YSYEKL. The CDR3 runs to 14 residues.

This chain joins TRBV30 and TRBJ1-1; perhaps TRBD1 as D (6 bases). V lost 0 bases, J lost 2 bases, and 16 bases lay in between. Germline CDR1 and CDR2: GTSNPN and SVGIG (reference sequence). The CDR3 length is 16 residues. DNA of the CDR3: TGTGCCTGGAGTGTAAGCTCACAGGGATATAACACTGAAGCTTTCTTT. Amino acid sequence: CAWSVSSQGYNTEAFF. Variable domain in full (rest from reference TRBV30 and TRBJ1-1): SQTIHQWPATLVQPVGSPLSLECTVEGTSNPNLYWYRQAAGRGLQLLFYSVGIGQISSEVPQNLSASRPQDRQFILSSKKLLLSDSGFYLCAWSVSSQGYNTEAFFGQGTRLTVV.

The chain employs TRBV29-1 and TRBJ1-1; 9 bases are a match to TRBD1. The V segment lost 5 bases and the J segment 5 bases; nucleotides outside the gene matches: 6. The germline V gene encodes CDR1 SQVTM and CDR2 ANQGSEA. The CDR3 is 13 residues long. In DNA, the CDR3 is TGCAGCGTTCTACAGGGGGCTCGAACTGAAGCTTTCTTT. The encoded protein is CSVLQGARTEAFF. Full variable domain (outside the CDR3, taken from reference TRBV29-1 and TRBJ1-1): SAVISQKPSRDICQRGTSLTIQCQVDSQVTMMFWYRQQPGQSLTLIATANQGSEATYESGFVIDKFPISRPNLTFSTLTVSNMSPEDSSIYLCSVLQGARTEAFFGQGTRLTVV.

V is TRBV18 and J is TRBJ2-3; 7 nucleotides match TRBD1. Trimming cost V 8 bases and J 1 base; bases outside gene matches: 3. CDR3 size: 13 residues. The germline CDR1 and CDR2 sequences are KGHSH and LQKENI. CDR3 bases: TGTGCCAGCACAGGACAGGGCACAGATACGCAGTATTTT. It yields the protein CASTGQGTDTQYF.

This clone turned up a few times. V gene TRBV25-1 combines with J gene TRBJ1-1, with D uncertain. V lost 8 bases and J 8 bases, leaving 15 bases between the germline ends. CDR3 length: 12 residues. From germline, CDR1 is MGHDK and CDR2 SYGVNS. CDR3 coding DNA: TGTGCCAGCCGCTCCTCCCCCGCCGAAGCTTTCTTT. Translated: CASRSSPAEAFF. Full variable domain (remainder filled in from reference TRBV25-1 and TRBJ1-1): EADIYQTPRYLVIGTGKKITLECSQTMGHDKMYWYQQDPGMELHLIHYSYGVNSTEKGDLSSESTVSRIRTEHFPLTLESARPSHTSQYLCASRSSPAEAFFGQGTRLTVV.

This clone has just a few counts. The chain combines TRBV5-1 with TRBJ2-7; D remains unclear. V was shortened by 4 bases and J by 5 bases, with 16 bases between the two germline ends. The CDR3 length is 14 residues. CDR1 and CDR2 (germline): SGHRS, YFSETQ. DNA of the CDR3: TGCGCCAGCAGCCCTAACGTAGCTAACCACGAGCAGTACTTC. This gives the protein CASSPNVANHEQYF.

This clone has a single count. The CDR3 sequence: CSVGGPGQGAFGYTF. As DNA, the CDR3 is TGCAGCGTTGGGGGCCCGGGACAGGGGGCGTTTGGCTACACCTTC. This sequence joins TRBV29-1 and TRBJ1-2; the match to TRBD1 covers 12 bases. J lost 7 bases, V lost 4 bases, and 10 bases had no gene match. The CDR3 is made up of 15 amino acids. Germline-derived CDR1 and CDR2 are SQVTM and ANQGSEA. The variable domain in full, completed from reference TRBV29-1 and TRBJ1-2, reads SAVISQKPSRDICQRGTSLTIQCQVDSQVTMMFWYRQQPGQSLTLIATANQGSEATYESGFVIDKFPISRPNLTFSTLTVSNMSPEDSSIYLCSVGGPGQGAFGYTFGSGTRLTVV.

As regards this clone: The same CDR3 is also encoded by other DNA sequences in this sample. The chain carries TRBV5-6 and TRBJ1-5, with D possibly being TRBD1 (6 bases). The CDR3 extends over 14 amino acids. The V gene lost 0 bases and the J gene lost 5 bases, with 9 bases spanning the gap. Per germline, CDR1 SGHDT and CDR2 YYEEEE. CDR3 protein: CASSLGGGYQPQHF. In nucleotides, the CDR3 is TGTGCCAGCAGCTTGGGAGGGGGTTATCAGCCCCAGCATTTT.

The gene calls are TRBV6-5 and TRBJ2-6; D perhaps matches TRBD2 (5 bases). Germline CDR1 MNHEY, CDR2 SVGAGI. V shed 11 bases and J shed 2 bases, with 10 bases lying between them. The CDR3 runs to 13 residues. CDR3 residues: CAAWGAGANVLTF. The CDR3 region has the DNA TGTGCCGCTTGGGGAGCTGGGGCCAACGTCCTGACTTTC.